This T cell receptor (beta chain) was sequenced for a study of identical twins. The V end was cut by 5 bases, the J end by 2 bases, with 13 bases between. CDR1 is SGHAT and CDR2 is FQDESV in the germline V gene (reference sequence). The CDR3 contains 15 residues. Study outcomes and limitations: Abundant cord blood beta clonotypes carried fewer insertions; memory repertoires showed none.

Template switching introduced a universal primer site, and the cDNA bore unique molecular identifiers. Using its own MiXCR run on the 5' RACE reads, TCRdb lists one record per CDR3 protein. This sample carries about 570,000 distinct CDR3 sequences, approximately 9.6% of them seen once, and the ten largest clones take roughly 3%. This clonotype was seen a handful of times. Antigen: not known. These data were also filed under a second study, of yellow fever vaccine responses in identical twins.

This receptor was obtained from a woman between 18 and 30 years old in good health. J is TRBJ2-1 and V is TRBV11-1; a possible D gene is TRBD2 (6 bases). Sequences were obtained from PBMCs. CDR3 sequence (DNA): TGTGCCAGCAGCGCACCGGGACTCCCCTACAATGAGCAGTTCTTC. Translating it yields CASSAPGLPYNEQFF.